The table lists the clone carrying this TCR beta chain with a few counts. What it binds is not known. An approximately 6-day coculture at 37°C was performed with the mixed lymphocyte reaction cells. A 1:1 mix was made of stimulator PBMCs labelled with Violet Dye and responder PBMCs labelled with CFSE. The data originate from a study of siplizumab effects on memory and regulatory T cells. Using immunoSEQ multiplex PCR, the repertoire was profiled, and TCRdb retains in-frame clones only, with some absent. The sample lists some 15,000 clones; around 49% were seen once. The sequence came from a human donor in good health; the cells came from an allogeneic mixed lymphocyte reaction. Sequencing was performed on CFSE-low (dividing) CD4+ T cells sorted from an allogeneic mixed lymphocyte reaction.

The CDR3 region has the DNA TGTGCCAGCAGCTTAGTCCCAGCCTCTGGAAACACCATATATTTT. Amino acids: CASSLVPASGNTIYF. This sequence joins TRBV5-6 and TRBJ1-3; D unclear. This CDR3 spans 15 amino acids. Germline V CDR1 and CDR2: SGHDT, YYEEEE. The V gene lost 2 bases and the J gene lost 0 bases, with 9 bases spanning the gap.